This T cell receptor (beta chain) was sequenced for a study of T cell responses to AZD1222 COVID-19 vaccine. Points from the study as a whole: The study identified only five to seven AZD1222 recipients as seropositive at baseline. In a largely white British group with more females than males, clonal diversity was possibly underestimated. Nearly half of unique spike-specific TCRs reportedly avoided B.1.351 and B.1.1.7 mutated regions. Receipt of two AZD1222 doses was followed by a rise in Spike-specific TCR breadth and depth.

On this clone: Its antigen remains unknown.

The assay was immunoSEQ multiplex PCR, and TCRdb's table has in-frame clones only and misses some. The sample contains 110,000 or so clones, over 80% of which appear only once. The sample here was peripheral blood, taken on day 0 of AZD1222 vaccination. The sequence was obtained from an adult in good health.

The CDR3 DNA sequence: TGCAGTGCTAGAGGTGGCTACACCTTC. This gives the protein CSARGGYTF. The rearrangement uses TRBV20-1 and TRBJ1-2; unclear D gene. Germline V gene sequence: CDR1 DFQATT, CDR2 SNEGSKA (reference sequence). The CDR3 is 9 amino acids. The ends were cut back, 1 base at V and 7 bases at J, with 1 base in the middle.